This T cell receptor (beta chain) was obtained from a study of blood T cell repertoires in COVID-19. At the level of the study: Researchers got acute and convalescent COVID-19 samples from the United States, Italy and Spain. The cDNA or gDNA used as material had been derived from T cells, B-cell-depleted T cells, or PBMCs.

This clone was seen once. Study processing details: Using reference gene primer amplification, nucleated cell counts were estimated. Produced via immunoSEQ multiplex PCR; TCRdb's table is partial and in-frame only. Clonal size and the V and J genes are those of that table, whereas D and trimming came from the DNA. The sample lists about 150,000 clones, about 89% occurring once. This CDR3 is built from 13 residues. With 3 bases clipped from V and 5 bases from J, the junction kept 2 bases outside the gene matches. Germline CDR1 SGHKS, CDR2 YYEKEE (reference sequence). The source material was peripheral blood. This rearrangement joins TRBV5-5 to TRBJ1-1, with 9 bases lining up with TRBD1. This clonotype was obtained from a man in his fifties or sixties with acute or convalescent COVID-19. CDR3 in amino acids: CASSSQGATEAFF. CDR3 in DNA: TGTGCCAGCAGCTCACAGGGGGCAACTGAAGCTTTCTTT.